Listed below are T cell receptor beta chains from one sample, sequenced in a study of T-cell memory formation after mild COVID-19. Each CDR3 protein gets one entry after TCRdb re-called the 5' RACE reads with MiXCR. This sample has under 200,000 distinct CDR3 sequences, with about 9.9% found just once. The sample taken for sequencing was PBMCs or a T cell subset sorted from them (not recorded which). Receptor source: a man in his late teens or twenties who had mild COVID-19 (a few samples of this study predate the infection). Cell type and time point are not known. Both conserved end residues are part of each CDR3. Fields, in order: clone size, J gene, V gene, D gene, CDR3 protein, CDR3 DNA. The D gene is left open where the match is weak. Clone size, where shown, is once, few, many, or a class for clones that have expanded.

>-|TRBJ1-5|TRBV4-1|TRBD1
CASSQPGQGPNHPQHF
TGCGCCAGCAGCCAGCCGGGACAGGGGCCGAATCATCCCCAGCATTTT
>-|TRBJ1-5|TRBV27|-
CATREGVRGNQPQHF
TGTGCCACCAGAGAGGGGGTCAGAGGCAATCAGCCCCAGCATTTT
>-|TRBJ1-6|TRBV12-3/TRBV12-4|-
CASSLWGGTNSPLHF
TGTGCCAGCAGTCTGTGGGGAGGGACGAATTCACCCCTCCACTTT
>-|TRBJ1-1|TRBV7-9|-
CASSGGMNTEAFF
TGTGCCAGCAGCGGGGGGATGAACACTGAAGCTTTCTTT
>few|TRBJ2-5|TRBV6-5|-
CASSPGLRQETQYF
TGTGCCAGCAGTCCAGGGTTGCGCCAAGAGACCCAGTACTTC
>many|TRBJ2-3|TRBV2|-
CASRRDLGGTQYF
TGTGCCAGCCGGAGGGATCTAGGAGGTACGCAGTATTTT
>-|TRBJ2-1|TRBV29-1|-
CSVPSEGYNEQFF
TGCAGCGTCCCCTCCGAGGGCTACAATGAGCAGTTCTTC
>-|TRBJ2-3|TRBV12-3/TRBV12-4|TRBD2
CASTRLAGVHLTDTQYF
TGTGCCAGCACCCGACTAGCGGGGGTCCATCTCACAGATACGCAGTATTTT
>many|TRBJ2-5|TRBV5-1|-
CASSFAGLETQYF
TGCGCCAGCAGCTTCGCGGGGCTTGAGACCCAGTACTTC
>many|TRBJ2-7|TRBV2|-
CASTPARTDYEQYF
TGTGCCAGCACCCCCGCCCGGACAGACTACGAGCAGTACTTC
>-|TRBJ1-2|TRBV5-1|-
CASSFGRAYGYTF
TGCGCCAGCAGCTTTGGCAGAGCCTATGGCTACACCTTC
>few|TRBJ1-5|TRBV7-2|-
CASSLEAWGQPQHF
TGTGCCAGCAGCTTAGAGGCGTGGGGTCAGCCCCAGCATTTT
>-|TRBJ1-1|TRBV7-2|-
CASSFGGLMNTEAFF
TGTGCCAGCAGCTTTGGGGGACTCATGAACACTGAAGCTTTCTTT
>-|TRBJ2-3|TRBV4-3|-
CASSQDRWGTDTQYF
TGCGCCAGCAGCCAAGACCGCTGGGGCACAGATACGCAGTATTTT
>few|TRBJ2-5|TRBV5-1|-
CASSWGGGQETQYF
TGCGCCAGCAGCTGGGGAGGGGGTCAAGAGACCCAGTACTTC
>-|TRBJ1-2|TRBV9|-
CASSADVTENYGYTF
TGTGCCAGCAGCGCGGACGTGACGGAGAACTATGGCTACACCTTC
>few|TRBJ2-3|TRBV28|TRBD2
CASVGGLAGTDTQYF
TGTGCCAGCGTTGGGGGACTAGCGGGCACAGATACGCAGTATTTT
>-|TRBJ2-3|TRBV6-5|TRBD1
CASSYRGRGTDTQYF
TGTGCCAGCAGTTACAGGGGGCGCGGCACAGATACGCAGTATTTT
>few|TRBJ1-1|TRBV6-5|TRBD1
CASRGGTGTKAFF
TGTGCCAGCAGAGGAGGGACAGGGACTAAAGCTTTCTTT
>few|TRBJ1-2|TRBV6-2/TRBV6-3|-
CASRPIGYGYTF
TGTGCCAGCAGACCCATCGGCTATGGCTACACCTTC
>-|TRBJ1-6|TRBV6-5|TRBD1
CASSYGQGGSPLHF
TGTGCCAGCAGTTACGGGCAGGGGGGGTCACCCCTCCACTTT
>-|TRBJ2-5|TRBV6-2/TRBV6-3|-
CASGTPGTQYF
TGTGCCAGCGGGACACCAGGAACCCAGTACTTC
>-|TRBJ2-5|TRBV4-2|-
CASSPEARETQYF
TGTGCCAGCAGCCCCGAGGCGAGGGAGACCCAGTACTTC
>few|TRBJ2-2|TRBV6-5|-
CASRTSRARGELFF
TGTGCCAGCAGAACCTCACGGGCCAGAGGGGAGCTGTTTTTT
>many|TRBJ2-3|TRBV7-9|TRBD2
CASSAKPSGGYTDTQYF
TGTGCCAGCAGCGCCAAACCTAGCGGGGGGTACACAGATACGCAGTATTTT
>few|TRBJ1-1|TRBV7-8|-
CASSYTRGTEAFF
TGTGCCAGCAGCTATACAAGGGGCACTGAAGCTTTCTTT
>-|TRBJ2-5|TRBV20-1|-
CSANRGGGRGETQYF
TGCAGTGCTAATCGAGGAGGGGGGCGAGGGGAGACCCAGTACTTC
>-|TRBJ2-5|TRBV2|-
CASQGLETQYF
TGTGCCAGCCAGGGGTTGGAGACCCAGTACTTC
>-|TRBJ2-5|TRBV2|-
CASSGGRLETQYF
TGTGCCAGCAGTGGAGGGCGTCTGGAGACCCAGTACTTC
>few|TRBJ2-7|TRBV10-3|TRBD2
CAISETSGGGYEQYF
TGTGCCATCAGTGAGACTAGCGGGGGCGGCTACGAGCAGTACTTC
>many|TRBJ2-5|TRBV20-1|-
CSARDRAGVGETQYF
TGCAGTGCTAGAGATCGGGCCGGGGTCGGAGAGACCCAGTACTTC
>-|TRBJ2-7|TRBV7-9|TRBD1
CASSLGQGNNYEQYF
TGTGCCAGCAGCCTGGGACAGGGGAATAACTACGAGCAGTACTTC
>few|TRBJ2-5|TRBV6-5|-
CASSYTGRQETQYF
TGTGCCAGCAGTTACACAGGGAGGCAAGAGACCCAGTACTTC